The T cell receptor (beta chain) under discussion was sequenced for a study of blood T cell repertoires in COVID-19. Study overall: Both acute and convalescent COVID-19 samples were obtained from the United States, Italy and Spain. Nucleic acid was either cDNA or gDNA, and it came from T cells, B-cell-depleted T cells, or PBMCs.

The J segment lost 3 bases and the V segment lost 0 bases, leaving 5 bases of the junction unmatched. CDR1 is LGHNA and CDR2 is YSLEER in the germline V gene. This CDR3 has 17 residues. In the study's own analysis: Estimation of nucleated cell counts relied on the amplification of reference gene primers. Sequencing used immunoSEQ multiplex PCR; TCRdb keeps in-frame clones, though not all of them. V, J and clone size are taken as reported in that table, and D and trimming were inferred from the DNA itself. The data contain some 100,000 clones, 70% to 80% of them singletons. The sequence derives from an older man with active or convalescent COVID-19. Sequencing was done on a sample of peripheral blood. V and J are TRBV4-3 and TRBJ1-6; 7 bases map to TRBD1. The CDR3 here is CASSQDYPGGYNSPLHF. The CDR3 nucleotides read TGCGCCAGCAGCCAAGATTACCCAGGGGGCTATAATTCACCCCTCCACTTT.